The 14 T cell receptor beta chains below come from one sample, sequenced in a study of cytomegalovirus exposure and HLA in healthy donors. PCR involved 60 Vbeta and 13 Jbeta primers. The repertoire was sequenced with immunoSEQ multiplex PCR; TCRdb's copy has only in-frame clones and lacks some. The data hold roughly 89,000 clones, with 55% to 70% observed a single time. The sequenced material came from PBMCs. Every receptor here comes from a woman aged 50 to 60 in good health and CMV-seropositive.

The chain carries TRBV19 and TRBJ2-2, with D tentatively TRBD2 (6 bases). The CDR3 runs to 14 residues. Trimming removed 5 bases at V and 3 bases at J, with 10 bases between. Germline CDR1 LNHDA, CDR2 SQIVND (reference sequence). As DNA, the CDR3 is TGTGCCAGTAGTCAGGGAGGTCACACCGGGGAGCTGTTTTTT. It yields the protein CASSQGGHTGELFF.

This CDR3 reads CAWSRTSDGDTQYF. For the CDR3, the DNA is TGTGCCTGGAGCCGGACTAGCGATGGGGATACGCAGTATTTT. J is TRBJ2-3 and V is TRBV30; 9 positions agree with TRBD2. The germline CDR1 and CDR2 sequences are GTSNPN and SVGIG (reference sequence). After removal of 3 bases from V and 6 bases from J, the junction contained 7 bases not matched to a gene. The CDR3 is made up of 14 amino acids.

This chain connects TRBV7-9 to TRBJ1-2; 9 nucleotides agree with TRBD1. J gave up 8 bases and V 5 bases, and 6 bases lay outside the gene matches. This CDR3 has 13 amino acids. Germline values: CDR1 SEHNR, CDR2 FQNEAQ (reference sequence). The DNA of the CDR3 is TGTGCCAGCAGCCCGGGACAGGGCAACGGCTACACCTTC. Translating it yields CASSPGQGNGYTF.

V and J are TRBV27 and TRBJ2-1, with D possibly TRBD2 on 6 matching bases. CDR3 length: 16 residues. Germline-derived CDR1 and CDR2 are MNHEY and SMNVEV (reference sequence). Trimming removed 2 bases from V and 0 bases from J, with 11 bases in between. CDR3 loop: CASSLVGSGSYNEQFF. In DNA form, the CDR3 reads TGTGCCAGCAGTTTAGTGGGTAGCGGCTCCTACAATGAGCAGTTCTTC.

The V call is TRBV6-5, the J call TRBJ1-3; D call uncertain. The ends were cut back, 8 bases at V and 0 bases at J, with 11 bases in the middle. The germline V gene encodes CDR1 MNHEY and CDR2 SVGAGI. The CDR3 sequence is 14 residues long. In nucleotides, the CDR3 is TGTGCCAGCTCCCCCAAAATCTCTGGAAACACCATATATTTT. The encoded protein is CASSPKISGNTIYF.

The chain employs TRBV9 and TRBJ1-2; D is unresolved. CDR3 length: 14 residues. The germline gives CDR1 SGDLS, CDR2 YYNGEE. The V end lost 3 bases, the J end lost 2 bases, and 11 bases lay between the germline ends. The CDR3 is CASSGRRRNYGYTF. The CDR3 DNA is TGTGCCAGCAGCGGTAGGAGGAGGAACTATGGCTACACCTTC.

V is TRBV7-8 and J is TRBJ2-7, with a possible D match to TRBD1 (6 bases). The CDR3 totals 14 residues. Germline V lookup: CDR1 SGHVS, CDR2 FQNEAQ. Trimming removed 4 bases at V and 2 bases at J, with 12 bases between. The CDR3 loop is CASSSIQGTYEQYF. CDR3 DNA: TGTGCCAGCAGCTCGATTCAGGGGACCTACGAGCAGTACTTC. Full variable domain (outside the CDR3, taken from reference TRBV7-8 and TRBJ2-7): GAGVSQSPRYKVAKRGQDVALRCDPISGHVSLFWYQQALGQGPEFLTYFQNEAQLDKSGLPSDRFFAERPEGSVSTLKIQRTQQEDSAVYLCASSSIQGTYEQYFGPGTRLTVT.

The chain couples TRBV7-2 to TRBJ1-2; 9 nucleotides line up with TRBD1. Per germline, CDR1 SGHTA and CDR2 FQGNSA. The CDR3 consists of 16 residues. The junction had 7 bases not matched to a gene; V was cut back by 3 bases and J by 2 bases. The CDR3 DNA sequence: TGTGCCAGCAGCTTCCGGACAGGGGCCGTGAACTATGGCTACACCTTC. Its translation is CASSFRTGAVNYGYTF.

The genes are TRBV13 and TRBJ2-7; possibly TRBD2 for D (5 bases). The CDR3 sequence is 12 residues long. With 6 bases removed from V and 3 bases from J, the gap between germline ends came to 9 bases. Germline V gives CDR1 PRHDT, CDR2 FYEKMQ (reference sequence). CDR3 sequence (DNA): TGTGCCAGCAGTCCCCGGGACTACGAGCAGTACTTC. As protein: CASSPRDYEQYF.

The chain employs TRBV30 and TRBJ2-5; D possibly corresponds to TRBD1 (5 bases). The CDR3 sequence is 12 residues long. From germline, CDR1 is GTSNPN and CDR2 SVGIG (reference sequence). V gave up 5 bases and J gave up 4 bases, with 11 bases separating them. CDR3 coding DNA: TGTGCCTGGGAAGCCCAGGGAGAGACCCAGTACTTC. Amino acid sequence: CAWEAQGETQYF. The full variable domain, completed using reference TRBV30 and TRBJ2-5, is SQTIHQWPATLVQPVGSPLSLECTVEGTSNPNLYWYRQAAGRGLQLLFYSVGIGQISSEVPQNLSASRPQDRQFILSSKKLLLSDSGFYLCAWEAQGETQYFGPGTRLLVL.

On this clone: This CDR3 is also generated by other DNA sequences in the sample. The V gene is TRBV9, the J gene TRBJ1-1; D is undetermined. The CDR3 contains 13 residues. Germline V gene lookup returns CDR1 SGDLS and CDR2 YYNGEE. V was pared by 0 bases and J by 1 base, with 4 bases between. CDR3 DNA: TGTGCCAGCAGCGTAGGCGAGAACACTGAAGCTTTCTTT. This codes for CASSVGENTEAFF.

The chain uses TRBV28 and TRBJ2-7, with TRBD1 matching over 9 bases. The V segment lost 2 bases and the J segment 6 bases; nucleotides outside the gene matches: 14. CDR1 is MDHEN and CDR2 is SYDVKM in the germline V gene. The CDR3 sequence is 17 residues long. The CDR3 region has the DNA TGTGCCAGCAGTTTAAGGGGGGACAGGGAGCGTTCTCTCGAGCAGTACTTC. It is translated as CASSLRGDRERSLEQYF.

This clone was seen only once. CDR3 DNA sequence: TGTGCCAGCAGCCAATCTCCCACTAACTATGGCTACACCTTC. This translates into CASSQSPTNYGYTF. The chain combines TRBV16 with TRBJ1-2, with D unresolved. V shed 0 bases and J shed 0 bases, with 5 bases lying between them. Germline V gene data show CDR1 as KGHSY and CDR2 as FQNENV. CDR3 length: 14 residues.

The genes are TRBV19 and TRBJ1-2; 11 nucleotides match TRBD1. V was pared by 1 base and J by 8 bases, with 3 bases of the junction left unmatched. This CDR3 is built from 14 residues. Germline CDR1 LNHDA, CDR2 SQIVND (reference sequence). The chain's CDR3 is CASSIGTGGSGYTF. CDR3 nucleotide sequence: TGTGCCAGTAGTATAGGGACAGGGGGCTCGGGCTACACCTTC.